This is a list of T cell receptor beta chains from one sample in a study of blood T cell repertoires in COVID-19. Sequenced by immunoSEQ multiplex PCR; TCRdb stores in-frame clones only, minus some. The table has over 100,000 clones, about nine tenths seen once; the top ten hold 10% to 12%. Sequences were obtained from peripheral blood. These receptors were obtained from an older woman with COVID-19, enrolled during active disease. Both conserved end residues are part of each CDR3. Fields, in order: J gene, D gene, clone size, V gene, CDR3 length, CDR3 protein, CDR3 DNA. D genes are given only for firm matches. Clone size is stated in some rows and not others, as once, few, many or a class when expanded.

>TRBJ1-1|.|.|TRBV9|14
CASSVGGINTEAFF
TGTGCCAGCAGCGTTGGAGGGATTAACACTGAAGCTTTCTTT
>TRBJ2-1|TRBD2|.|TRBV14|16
CASSPLAGGSYNEQFF
TGTGCCAGCAGCCCACTAGCGGGGGGCTCCTACAATGAGCAGTTCTTC
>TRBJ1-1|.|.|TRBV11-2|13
CASSTGLGAEAFF
TGTGCCAGCAGTACAGGGCTGGGGGCCGAAGCTTTCTTT
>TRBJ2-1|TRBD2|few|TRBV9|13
CASSFGGSNEQFF
TGTGCCAGCAGCTTCGGGGGGAGCAATGAGCAGTTCTTC
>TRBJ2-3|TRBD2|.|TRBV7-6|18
CASSFPSSGGLPTDTQYF
TGTGCCAGCAGCTTTCCGTCTAGCGGGGGCCTCCCCACAGATACGCAGTATTTT
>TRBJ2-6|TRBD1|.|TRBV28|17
CASSFRDRSSGANVLTF
TGTGCCAGCAGTTTCCGGGACAGAAGCTCTGGGGCCAACGTCCTGACTTTC
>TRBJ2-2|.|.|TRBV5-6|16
CASSLSRRANTGELFF
TGTGCCAGCAGCTTGAGTCGGAGGGCGAACACCGGGGAGCTGTTTTTT
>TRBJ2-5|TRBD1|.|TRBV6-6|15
CASSYSRQGMETQYF
TGTGCCAGCAGTTACTCGAGACAGGGTATGGAGACCCAGTACTTC
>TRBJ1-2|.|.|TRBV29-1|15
CSVEDYRGADYGYTF
TGCAGCGTTGAAGATTATAGGGGCGCGGACTATGGCTACACCTTC
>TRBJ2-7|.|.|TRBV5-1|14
CASSLGGVSGEQYF
TGCGCCAGCAGCCTGGGTGGGGTAAGCGGCGAGCAGTACTTC
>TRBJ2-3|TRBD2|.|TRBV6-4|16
CASRDTLAGVTDTQYF
TGTGCCAGCAGGGACACGCTAGCGGGGGTCACAGATACGCAGTATTTT
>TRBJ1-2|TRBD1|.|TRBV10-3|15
CAITRDNRGGYGYTF
TGTGCCATCACGAGGGACAACAGGGGAGGCTATGGCTACACCTTC
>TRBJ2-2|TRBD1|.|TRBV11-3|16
CASSSDRDRVTGELFF
TGTGCCAGCAGCTCCGACCGGGACAGGGTTACCGGGGAGCTGTTTTTT
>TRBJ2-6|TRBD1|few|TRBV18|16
CASSLTGGTGANVLTF
TGTGCCAGCTCACTGACAGGGGGAACTGGGGCCAACGTCCTGACTTTC
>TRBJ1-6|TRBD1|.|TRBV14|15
CASSWTGGFNSPLHF
TGTGCCAGCAGCTGGACAGGGGGTTTTAATTCACCCCTCCACTTT
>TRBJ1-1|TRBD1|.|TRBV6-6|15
CASSTPGQPNTEAFF
TGTGCCAGCAGTACCCCGGGACAGCCAAACACTGAAGCTTTCTTT
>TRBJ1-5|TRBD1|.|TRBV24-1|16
CATSDFGTGGDQPQHF
TGTGCCACCAGTGACTTCGGGACAGGGGGCGATCAGCCCCAGCATTTT
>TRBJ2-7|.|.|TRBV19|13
CASSMTGDYEQYF
TGTGCCAGTAGTATGACAGGTGACTACGAGCAGTACTTC
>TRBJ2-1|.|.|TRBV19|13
CASSIDRTHEQFF
TGTGCCAGTAGTATCGACAGGACCCATGAGCAGTTCTTC
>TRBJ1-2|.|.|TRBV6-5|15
CASRPLRDKNYGYTF
TGTGCCAGCAGACCTCTCCGGGACAAAAACTATGGCTACACCTTC
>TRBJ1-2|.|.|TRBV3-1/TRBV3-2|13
CASSLVTGNGYTF
TGTGCCAGCAGCCTCGTCACAGGGAATGGCTACACCTTC